Each of the 6 T cell receptor beta chains below was sequenced from the same sample in a study of PD-1 blockade in classical Hodgkin lymphoma. Clones were sequenced by immunoSEQ multiplex PCR, and TCRdb holds only the in-frame ones, with some missing. The sample includes 30,000 or so clones, around nine tenths of them seen just once. Each patient experienced a relapse that followed autologous stem cell transplantation, and brentuximab vedotin exposure varied. Magnetic negative selection purified CD4+ T cells from thawed PBMCs. The sequenced sample was CD4+ T cells from blood, obtained at baseline. All receptors come from a human donor with classical Hodgkin lymphoma.

This rearrangement joins TRBV7-9 to TRBJ1-5; possibly TRBD1 for D (6 bases). This CDR3 has 19 residues. V dropped 3 bases and J dropped 1 base, with 22 bases sitting between them. From germline, CDR1 is SEHNR and CDR2 FQNEAQ (reference sequence). As DNA, the CDR3 is TGTGCCAGCAGCTTCCTTTGGGACACCGGGTCCGAGAGCAATCAGCCCCAGCATTTT. Its translation is CASSFLWDTGSESNQPQHF.

The count of this clone is one. The DNA for the CDR3 is TGTGCTAGTGGTTTGAACCTCGGACTAGCGGGAGGGGGGAACTACAATGAGCAGTTCTTC. It is translated as CASGLNLGLAGGGNYNEQFF. The chain couples TRBV12-5 to TRBJ2-1, with TRBD2 matching over 15 bases. The CDR3 sequence is 20 residues long. Germline V CDR1 and CDR2: LGHNT, FRNRAP. V shed 2 bases and J 3 bases; nucleotides not matched to a gene: 11.

The J gene is TRBJ2-2, the V gene TRBV4-1, with D tentatively TRBD2 (5 bases). The CDR3 has 12 amino acids. Trimming removed 11 bases from V and 5 bases from J, with 12 bases in between. Per germline, CDR1 MGHRA and CDR2 YSYEKL. Here the CDR3 reads CASRGMTGELFF. CDR3 nucleotides: TGCGCCTCCAGAGGGATGACCGGGGAGCTGTTTTTT.

V gene TRBV28 combines with J gene TRBJ1-3; 7 bases fit TRBD1. The length of the CDR3 is 11 residues. V lost 3 bases to trimming and J lost 12 bases; unmatched junction nucleotides: 2. Per the germline V gene, CDR1 is MDHEN and CDR2 is SYDVKM. The CDR3 DNA reads TGTGCCAGCAGTTTCAGGGGGAGCATATATTTT. Its translation is CASSFRGSIYF.

V is TRBV5-4 and J is TRBJ2-7; TRBD1 agrees at 10 bases. Trimming took 4 bases from V and 1 from J; bases not matched to a gene: 2. Per the germline V gene, CDR1 is SGHNT and CDR2 is YYREEE (reference sequence). CDR3 length equals 14 residues. DNA of the CDR3: TGTGCCAGCAGCACGGGACAGGGGTCCTACGAGCAGTACTTC. Amino acids: CASSTGQGSYEQYF.

The chain recombines TRBV7-8 with TRBJ2-1; no clear D gene. The CDR3 loop spans 12 amino acids. Germline V lookup: CDR1 SGHVS, CDR2 FQNEAQ. V dropped 1 base and J dropped 8 bases, with 6 bases sitting between them. The CDR3 nucleotides are TGTGCCAGCAGCTTAGAGGGCCATGAGCAGTTCTTC. Protein product: CASSLEGHEQFF.